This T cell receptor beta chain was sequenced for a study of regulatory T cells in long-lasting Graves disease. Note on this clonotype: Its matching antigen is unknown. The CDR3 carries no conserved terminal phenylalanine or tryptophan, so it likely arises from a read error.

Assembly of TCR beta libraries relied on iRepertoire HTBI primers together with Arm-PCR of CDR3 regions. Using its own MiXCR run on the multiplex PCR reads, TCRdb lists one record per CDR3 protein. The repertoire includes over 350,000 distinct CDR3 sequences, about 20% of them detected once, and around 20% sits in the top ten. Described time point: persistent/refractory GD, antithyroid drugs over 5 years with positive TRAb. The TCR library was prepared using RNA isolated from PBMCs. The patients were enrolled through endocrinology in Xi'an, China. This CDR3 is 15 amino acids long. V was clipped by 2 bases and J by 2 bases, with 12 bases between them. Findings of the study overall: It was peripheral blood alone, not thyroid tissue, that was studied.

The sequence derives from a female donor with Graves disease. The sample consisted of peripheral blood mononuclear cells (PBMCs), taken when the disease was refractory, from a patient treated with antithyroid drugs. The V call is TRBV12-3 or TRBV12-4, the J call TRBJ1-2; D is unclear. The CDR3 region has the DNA TGTGCCAGCAGTTTAAAGGACGGAGGGAACTATGGCTACACCTCC. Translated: CASSLKDGGNYGYTS.